This is a list of T cell receptor beta chains from one sample in a study of T cells after yellow fever vaccination. TCRdb recomputed calls from the 5' RACE reads with MiXCR, one row per CDR3 protein. There are 100,000 to 150,000 distinct CDR3 sequences in the sample; 8.9% occur only once, and almost 40% lies in the top ten. The starting material was CD8+ T cells sorted from PBMCs, obtained on the day of the yellow fever booster vaccination. These TCRs come from a man aged 18 to 30 who received the YFV17D yellow fever vaccine. Both conserved end residues are part of each CDR3. The order of the fields is V gene, D gene, J gene, clone size, CDR3 protein, CDR3 DNA. A D gene is named only where the DNA matches it firmly. Clone size is shown for a subset of rows, as once, few, many or a class of expanded clone.

V: TRBV30; D: .; J: TRBJ1-2; size: few; CDR3: CAWSVRAWGYTF; DNA: TGTGCCTGGAGTGTACGGGCGTGGGGCTACACCTTC
V: TRBV6-2/TRBV6-3; D: TRBD2; J: TRBJ2-2; size: .; CDR3: CASSYSGGPATGELFF; DNA: TGTGCCAGCAGTTACAGCGGGGGCCCGGCCACCGGGGAGCTGTTTTTT
V: TRBV21-1; D: .; J: TRBJ2-3; size: .; CDR3: CASRDRGRTDTQYF; DNA: TGTGCCAGCAGAGACAGGGGTCGCACAGATACGCAGTATTTT
V: TRBV4-1; D: .; J: TRBJ2-1; size: .; CDR3: CASSQGPLGGNEQFF; DNA: TGCGCCAGCAGCCAAGGGCCCTTAGGGGGCAATGAGCAGTTCTTC
V: TRBV27; D: TRBD2; J: TRBJ2-7; size: few; CDR3: CASSKVAGGYEQYF; DNA: TGTGCCAGCAGTAAGGTAGCGGGGGGCTACGAGCAGTACTTC
V: TRBV6-5; D: TRBD2; J: TRBJ2-1; size: .; CDR3: CASSYLAGEGYNEQFF; DNA: TGTGCCAGCAGCTATTTAGCGGGAGAGGGGTACAATGAGCAGTTCTTC
V: TRBV19; D: TRBD2; J: TRBJ2-1; size: .; CDR3: CASSISGGGHNEQFF; DNA: TGTGCCAGTAGTATTTCGGGCGGGGGACACAATGAGCAGTTCTTC
V: TRBV20-1; D: .; J: TRBJ2-7; size: few; CDR3: CSARRAGYEQYF; DNA: TGCAGTGCTAGAAGGGCGGGTTACGAGCAGTACTTC
V: TRBV12-3/TRBV12-4; D: .; J: TRBJ2-6; size: many; CDR3: CASPGSSRGPSGANVLTF; DNA: TGTGCCAGCCCAGGGTCCTCGAGGGGCCCCTCTGGGGCCAACGTCCTGACTTTC
V: TRBV5-1; D: .; J: TRBJ1-5; size: few; CDR3: CASSPGAWGSNQPQHF; DNA: TGCGCCAGCAGCCCTGGGGCGTGGGGAAGCAATCAGCCCCAGCATTTT
V: TRBV9; D: TRBD1; J: TRBJ2-7; size: few; CDR3: CASSAGQGTYEQYF; DNA: TGTGCCAGCAGCGCAGGACAGGGAACCTACGAGCAGTACTTC
V: TRBV4-3; D: .; J: TRBJ2-3; size: few; CDR3: CASSQDESSTDTQYF; DNA: TGCGCCAGCAGCCAAGACGAATCTAGCACAGATACGCAGTATTTT
V: TRBV5-1; D: TRBD1; J: TRBJ2-5; size: .; CDR3: CASSLVGQGRSQETQYF; DNA: TGCGCCAGCAGCTTGGTTGGACAGGGCCGGTCACAAGAGACCCAGTACTTC
V: TRBV11-2; D: TRBD1; J: TRBJ2-5; size: .; CDR3: CASSLNLGQGASETQYF; DNA: TGTGCCAGCAGCTTGAACCTCGGACAGGGGGCTTCTGAGACCCAGTACTTC
V: TRBV4-2; D: .; J: TRBJ1-6; size: .; CDR3: CASSPRWGEGSPLHF; DNA: TGTGCCAGCAGCCCCCGTTGGGGGGAGGGTTCACCCCTCCACTTT
V: TRBV11-2; D: .; J: TRBJ1-4; size: many; CDR3: CASSEGPTEEKLFF; DNA: TGTGCCAGCAGCGAGGGACCTACCGAAGAAAAACTGTTTTTT
V: TRBV29-1; D: .; J: TRBJ2-5; size: many; CDR3: CSADDSGETQYF; DNA: TGCAGCGCAGACGACAGCGGGGAGACCCAGTACTTC
V: TRBV4-3; D: .; J: TRBJ2-6; size: .; CDR3: CASSQQVPGANVLTF; DNA: TGCGCCAGCAGCCAACAGGTTCCCGGGGCCAACGTCCTGACTTTC
V: TRBV12-3/TRBV12-4; D: .; J: TRBJ1-1; size: .; CDR3: CASSQGRGTEAFF; DNA: TGTGCCAGCAGCCAAGGACGGGGCACTGAAGCTTTCTTT
V: TRBV20-1; D: TRBD1; J: TRBJ2-5; size: few; CDR3: CSASGDREETQYF; DNA: TGCAGTGCTAGCGGGGACAGGGAGGAGACCCAGTACTTC
V: TRBV27; D: .; J: TRBJ2-1; size: .; CDR3: CASSSKGSYNEQFF; DNA: TGTGCCAGCAGTTCCAAGGGGAGCTACAATGAGCAGTTCTTC
V: TRBV5-1; D: TRBD1; J: TRBJ2-3; size: .; CDR3: CASSHRDRTADTQYF; DNA: TGCGCCAGCAGCCACCGGGACAGAACGGCAGATACGCAGTATTTT
V: TRBV5-1; D: .; J: TRBJ1-2; size: .; CDR3: CASSLGGSNNYGYTF; DNA: TGCGCCAGCAGCTTGGGGGGGTCCAATAACTATGGCTACACCTTC
V: TRBV12-3/TRBV12-4; D: .; J: TRBJ2-1; size: many; CDR3: CASSQAGHEQFF; DNA: TGTGCCAGCAGCCAAGCTGGCCATGAGCAGTTCTTC
V: TRBV21-1; D: .; J: TRBJ1-2; size: many; CDR3: CASRRDGIGGYTF; DNA: TGTGCCAGCAGACGGGACGGGATTGGGGGCTACACCTTC
V: TRBV29-1; D: TRBD2; J: TRBJ2-3; size: many; CDR3: CSVDGTSVVTDTQYF; DNA: TGCAGCGTAGACGGGACTAGCGTAGTCACAGATACGCAGTATTTT
V: TRBV9; D: TRBD1; J: TRBJ1-1; size: few; CDR3: CASSDRTGGEAFF; DNA: TGTGCCAGCAGCGACCGAACAGGGGGCGAAGCTTTCTTT